In this sample, the clone carrying this T cell receptor (beta chain) turned up a few times. The CDR3 has 14 amino acids. The V end was cut by 10 bases, the J end by 7 bases, with 17 bases between. Germline V lookup: CDR1 SNHLY, CDR2 FYNNEI. These data are taken from a study of blood T cell repertoires in COVID-19. In the original analysis: Reference gene primer amplification in the assay estimated nucleated cell counts. Profiled with immunoSEQ multiplex PCR; TCRdb holds only in-frame clones, not every one. For V, J and clone size, that table is used; D and trimming come from the DNA. The sample comprises 300,000 to 450,000 clones, more than 70% of which are singletons, and approximately 1.8% rests with the top ten.

Sample: PBMCs or T cells enriched from blood (not recorded which). The sequence was obtained from a man aged 35-49 years in a cohort exposed to, infected with or recovered from COVID-19 (not recorded which). The chain is built from TRBV2 and TRBJ1-6, with D uncertain. The CDR3 region is CATPGVSENSPLHF. In DNA form, the CDR3 reads TGTGCCACCCCCGGGGTATCCGAAAATTCACCCCTCCACTTT.